These 4 T cell receptor beta chains share one sample of origin, sequenced in a study of PD-1 blockade in classical Hodgkin lymphoma. The table came from immunoSEQ multiplex PCR; TCRdb's copy has only in-frame clones and leaves some out. The sample carries about 30,000 clones, more than 60% recorded once. All patients experienced relapse after autologous stem cell transplantation, and brentuximab vedotin exposure was variable. The sequenced sample was peripheral blood mononuclear cells (PBMCs), obtained before the second cycle of nivolumab. These receptors all stem from a human donor with classical Hodgkin lymphoma.

The chain links TRBV28 to TRBJ1-4, with D perhaps TRBD1 (5 bases). The CDR3 totals 13 residues. Per germline, CDR1 MDHEN and CDR2 SYDVKM. The V end was cut by 7 bases, the J end by 8 bases, with 14 bases between. CDR3 sequence (DNA): TGTGCCAGCAACGACGGGGGTTCGGAAAAACTGTTTTTT. Translated, it gives CASNDGGSEKLFF.

The J gene is TRBJ2-5, the V gene TRBV5-1; D unresolved. This CDR3 is built from 13 residues. V lost 0 bases to trimming and J lost 5 bases, with 8 bases between them. Per the germline V gene, CDR1 is SGHRS and CDR2 is YFSETQ. Here the CDR3 DNA reads TGCGCCAGCAGCTTGGCCTTTGTTGAGACCCAGTACTTC. As protein: CASSLAFVETQYF. Supplemented by reference TRBV5-1 and TRBJ2-5, the full variable domain reads KAGVTQTPRYLIKTRGQQVTLSCSPISGHRSVSWYQQTPGQGLQFLFEYFSETQRNKGNFPGRFSGRQFSNSRSEMNVSTLELGDSALYLCASSLAFVETQYFGPGTRLLVL.

This chain links TRBV11-3 with TRBJ2-7; D uncertain. Trimming stripped 3 bases from V and 5 bases from J, with 8 bases between. Germline loops: CDR1 SGHNT, CDR2 YENEEA. This CDR3 is built from 12 residues. The CDR3 sequence: CASSLGRNEQYV. The CDR3 DNA is TGTGCCAGCAGCTTGGGCAGGAACGAGCAGTACGTC.

The genes are TRBV18 and TRBJ2-5; D gene ambiguous. Trimming stripped 3 bases from V and 0 bases from J, with 8 bases between. The CDR3 contains 14 residues. The germline gives CDR1 KGHSH, CDR2 LQKENI. Here the CDR3 reads CASSPYGDQETQYF. DNA of the CDR3: TGTGCCAGCTCACCCTATGGTGACCAAGAGACCCAGTACTTC.